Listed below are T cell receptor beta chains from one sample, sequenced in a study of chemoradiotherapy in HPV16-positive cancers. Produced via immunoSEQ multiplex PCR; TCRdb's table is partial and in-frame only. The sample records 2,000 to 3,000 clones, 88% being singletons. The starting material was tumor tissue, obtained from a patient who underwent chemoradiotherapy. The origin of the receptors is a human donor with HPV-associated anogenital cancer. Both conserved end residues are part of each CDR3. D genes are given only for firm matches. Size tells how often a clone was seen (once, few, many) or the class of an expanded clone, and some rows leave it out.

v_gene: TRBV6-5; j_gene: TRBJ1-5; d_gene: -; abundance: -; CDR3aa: CASSYSGVANQPQHF; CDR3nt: TGTGCCAGCAGTTACTCAGGGGTGGCCAATCAGCCCCAGCATTTT
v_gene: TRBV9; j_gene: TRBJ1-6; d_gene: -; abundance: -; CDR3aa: CASSSELNSPLHF; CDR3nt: TGTGCCAGCAGCAGCGAGTTAAATTCACCCCTCCACTTT
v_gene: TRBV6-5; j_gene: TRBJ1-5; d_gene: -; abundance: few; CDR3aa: CASRDNSISNQPQHF; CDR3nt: TGTGCCAGCCGGGACAACTCCATTAGCAATCAGCCCCAGCATTTT
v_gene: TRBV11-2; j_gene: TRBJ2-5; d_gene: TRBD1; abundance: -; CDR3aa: CASSPRDRREETQYF; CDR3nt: TGTGCCAGCAGCCCTAGGGACAGGAGAGAAGAGACCCAGTACTTC
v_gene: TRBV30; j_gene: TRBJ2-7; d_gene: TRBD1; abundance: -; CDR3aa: CAWTTGSTYEQYF; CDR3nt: TGTGCCTGGACGACAGGGTCTACCTACGAGCAGTACTTC
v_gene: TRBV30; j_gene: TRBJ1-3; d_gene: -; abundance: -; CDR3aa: CASTSSGNTIYF; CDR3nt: TGTGCCAGTACTAGCTCTGGAAACACCATATATTTT
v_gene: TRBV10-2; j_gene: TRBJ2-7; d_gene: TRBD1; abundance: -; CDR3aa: CASAKVGQGFYEQYF; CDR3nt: TGCGCCAGCGCTAAAGTGGGACAGGGTTTCTACGAGCAGTACTTC
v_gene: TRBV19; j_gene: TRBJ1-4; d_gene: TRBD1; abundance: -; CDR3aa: CATAGQGPTNEKLFF; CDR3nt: TGTGCCACCGCGGGACAGGGCCCAACTAATGAAAAACTGTTTTTT
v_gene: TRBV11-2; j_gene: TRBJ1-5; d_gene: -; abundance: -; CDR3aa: CASSPTPLQPQHF; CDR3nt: TGTGCCAGCAGCCCGACGCCCCTACAGCCCCAGCATTTT
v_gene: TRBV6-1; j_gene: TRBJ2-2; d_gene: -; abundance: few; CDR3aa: CASSEASGGTGELFF; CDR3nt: TGTGCCAGCAGTGAAGCTTCAGGGGGGACCGGGGAGCTGTTTTTT
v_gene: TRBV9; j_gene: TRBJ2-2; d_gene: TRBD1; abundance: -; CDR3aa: CASSVASQGVLWGELFF; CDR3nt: TGTGCCAGCAGCGTAGCTTCCCAGGGGGTCCTGTGGGGGGAGCTGTTTTTT
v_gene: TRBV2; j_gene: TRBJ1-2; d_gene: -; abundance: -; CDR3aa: CARNRDFNYGYTF; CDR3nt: TGTGCCAGAAACAGGGACTTTAACTATGGCTACACCTTC
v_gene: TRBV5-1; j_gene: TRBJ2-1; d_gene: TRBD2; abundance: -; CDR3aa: CASSGGLAGDNEQFF; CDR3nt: TGCGCCAGCAGCGGGGGGCTAGCGGGAGACAATGAGCAGTTCTTC
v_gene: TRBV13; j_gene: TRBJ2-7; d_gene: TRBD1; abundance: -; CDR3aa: CASSTRTGGYEQYF; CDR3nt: TGTGCCAGCAGCACCCGGACAGGGGGCTACGAGCAGTACTTC